This entry features one T cell receptor beta chain sequence. Its antigen remains unknown. The data were taken from a study of cytomegalovirus exposure and HLA in healthy donors. Notes on the study in general: The authors assumed roughly uniform sequencing depth across donors for presence/absence analyses.

The PCR had 60 Vbeta and 13 Jbeta primers. Profiling relied on immunoSEQ multiplex PCR, and the TCRdb table lists in-frame clones only, not all of them. This sample has fewer than 250,000 clones, with about four fifths found just once. The V end was cut by 4 bases, the J end by 1 base, with 13 bases between. CDR3 length: 15 residues. Germline V gene data show CDR1 as LNHDA and CDR2 as SQIVND (reference sequence). The source of this sequence is a woman aged 50 to 65 in good health and CMV-seropositive. The V gene is TRBV19, the J gene TRBJ1-1; TRBD1 might be the D (6 bases). Material for sequencing was PBMCs. CDR3 loop: CASSKPTGRNTEAFF. The CDR3 nucleotides are TGTGCCAGTAGTAAGCCAACAGGGCGGAACACTGAAGCTTTCTTT.